These 25 T cell receptor beta chains came from one sample sequenced in a study of shared clonotypes between healthy human individuals. The assay was immunoSEQ multiplex PCR, and TCRdb's table has in-frame clones only and misses some. Here the sample spans approximately 2.1 million clones, 80% to 95% being singletons. Sample: naive CD4+ T cells from PBMCs. Subset here: CD45RA+ positively selected. The receptors come from a man aged 18 to 30 in good health. Some clones in this sample may be carry-over from other donors' samples.

The V call is TRBV18, the J call TRBJ1-1; a weak D match, TRBD1 (5 bases). V gave up 5 bases and J gave up 1 base, with 11 bases separating them. Germline values: CDR1 KGHSH, CDR2 LQKENI. This CDR3 contains 14 residues. The CDR3 DNA follows: TGTGCCAGCTCATTGGGGCTGGGGAACACTGAAGCTTTCTTT. Protein sequence: CASSLGLGNTEAFF.

The CDR3 region has the DNA TGTGCCACCAGCCTCAGGGTTTCCACTGAAGCTTTCTTT. It codes for CATSLRVSTEAFF. The chain recombines TRBV15 with TRBJ1-1; maybe TRBD1 (5 bases). The CDR3 covers 13 residues. Per germline, CDR1 LNHNV and CDR2 YYDKDF (reference sequence). With 5 bases removed from V and 4 bases from J, the gap between germline ends came to 11 bases.

The V gene is TRBV4-1, the J gene TRBJ2-3; tentative D call: TRBD2 (5 bases). Trimming left V 1 base short and J 4 bases short, with 12 bases between. CDR1 MGHRA and CDR2 YSYEKL come from the germline V gene. The CDR3 length is 15 residues. The CDR3 sequence is CASSQGKGDADTQYF. As DNA, the CDR3 is TGCGCCAGCAGCCAAGGGAAGGGAGACGCAGATACGCAGTATTTT.

This clone was observed a single time. Its ends do not fully match the called genes, so a read error is possible. The CDR3 DNA reads TGTGCCAGCAGTCTATCCCCCCGGGCAGGGCCTTACAATGAGCAGTTCTTC. Amino acids: CASSLSPRAGPYNEQFF. The rearrangement links TRBV27 to TRBJ2-1, with a possible D match to TRBD1 (5 bases). The CDR3 loop spans 17 amino acids. Germline V gene data show CDR1 as MNHEY and CDR2 as SMNVEV (reference sequence).

CDR3 coding DNA: TGTGCCAGCAGCCTTCCGCCGGGAGGGTGGAATGAGCAGTTCTTC. This translates into CASSLPPGGWNEQFF. The chain couples TRBV11-2 to TRBJ2-1; 8 bases are a match to TRBD2. After removal of 5 bases from V and 7 bases from J, the junction contained 10 bases not matched to a gene. This CDR3 has 15 amino acids. Germline CDR1 is SGHAT and CDR2 is FQNNGV.

This clone turned up a few times. The chain has TRBV7-9 and TRBJ1-1, with TRBD1 matching over 10 bases. The CDR3 loop spans 15 amino acids. J was trimmed by 6 bases and V by 4 bases; bases with no gene match: 8. Germline CDR1 SEHNR, CDR2 FQNEAQ (reference sequence). The CDR3 sequence: CASSSPGQGSPEAFF. In DNA form, the CDR3 reads TGTGCCAGCAGCTCCCCGGGACAGGGGTCCCCTGAAGCTTTCTTT.

This chain joins TRBV10-2 and TRBJ1-2; D is ambiguous. CDR1 and CDR2 from the germline V gene are WSHSY and SAAADI. Trimming removed 2 bases from V and 8 bases from J, with 9 bases in between. The CDR3 consists of 12 residues. CDR3 in DNA: TGCGCCAGCAGTGAGCCTTGGGGAGGCTACACCTTC. It codes for CASSEPWGGYTF.

This sequence joins TRBV2 and TRBJ1-6; D unclear. The CDR3 has 13 residues. The V and J ends lost 3 bases and 8 bases respectively, with 8 bases between them. CDR1 is SNHLY, CDR2 FYNNEI, per germline. The CDR3 DNA reads TGTGCCAGCAGTGAGGGCAGGCATTCACCCCTCCACTTT. This encodes CASSEGRHSPLHF.

Worth noting for this clone: This sample includes further DNA sequences coding for the same CDR3. This chain links TRBV5-4 with TRBJ2-7; D call uncertain. CDR1 is SGHNT and CDR2 is YYREEE in the germline V gene (reference sequence). The V end lost 0 bases, the J end lost 2 bases, and 6 bases lay between the germline ends. This CDR3 spans 13 amino acids. The CDR3 DNA reads as TGTGCCAGCAGCTTGGGGTCTACCTACGAGCAGTACTTC. It specifies CASSLGSTYEQYF.

The chain combines TRBV7-8 with TRBJ2-7; the match to TRBD2 covers 11 bases. The germline CDR1 and CDR2 sequences are SGHVS and FQNEAQ. Unmatched junction bases numbered 7, after V lost 5 bases and J lost 1 base. This CDR3 spans 16 amino acids. The chain's CDR3 is CASSPRLAGPSYEQYF. The CDR3 bases are TGTGCCAGCAGCCCACGACTAGCGGGACCGTCCTACGAGCAGTACTTC.

The chain carries TRBV19 and TRBJ2-1; TRBD1 is a possible D gene (6 bases). Trimming removed 6 bases at V and 8 bases at J, with 23 bases between. This CDR3 contains 16 residues. Germline assignment: CDR1 LNHDA and CDR2 SQIVND (reference sequence). The CDR3 is CASSPETGNIMDEQFF. As DNA, the CDR3 is TGTGCCAGTAGCCCGGAGACAGGAAATATTATGGATGAGCAGTTCTTC.

The chain has TRBV7-8 and TRBJ1-5; maybe TRBD1 (6 bases). CDR3 length equals 18 residues. Germline V gene sequence: CDR1 SGHVS, CDR2 FQNEAQ. Trimming took 5 bases from V and 1 from J, leaving 21 bases between them. CDR3 sequence reads: CASSPRGGGAVSNQPQHF. CDR3 sequence (DNA): TGTGCCAGCAGCCCCCGCGGTGGGGGCGCGGTAAGCAATCAGCCCCAGCATTTT.

The chain joins TRBV18 to TRBJ2-1, with D hard to call. CDR1 and CDR2 (germline): KGHSH, LQKENI. The CDR3 is made up of 14 amino acids. V lost 1 base and J lost 10, with 14 bases in between. In DNA, the CDR3 is TGTGCCAGCTCACCACTAGGGCAAAGGAAGGAGCAGTTCTTC. Its protein product is CASSPLGQRKEQFF.

Notes on this clone: Other nucleotide sequences in the sample specify the same CDR3. J is TRBJ2-1 and V is TRBV20-1; D call uncertain. Germline CDR1 and CDR2: DFQATT and SNEGSKA (reference sequence). The CDR3 covers 11 residues. CDR3 sequence (DNA): TGCAGCCCCGACTCCTACAATGAGCAGTTCTTC. Protein sequence: CSPDSYNEQFF.

The chain is built from TRBV28 and TRBJ1-1; unclear D gene. Deletions cut 3 bases from V and 10 bases from J, with 12 bases between. This CDR3 comprises 12 residues. CDR1 and CDR2 (germline): MDHEN, SYDVKM. This CDR3 is CASSFLGVRAFF. CDR3 nucleotide sequence: TGTGCCAGCAGTTTTCTGGGAGTGCGAGCTTTCTTT.

V gene TRBV6-4 combines with J gene TRBJ2-4; possible D gene TRBD1, 6 bases. Between the trimmed V and J ends, which lost 4 bases and 10 bases, there was a span of 20 bases. The CDR3 spans 15 residues. CDR1 is MRHNA, CDR2 SNTAGT, per germline. CDR3 bases: TGTGCCAGCAGTGCCCTCCGACAGGCGGCCGGGATTCAGTACTTC. Translating it yields CASSALRQAAGIQYF.

The J gene is TRBJ2-3, the V gene TRBV9; the match to TRBD2 covers 8 bases. Germline CDR1 reads SGDLS; CDR2 reads YYNGEE. Losses at the gene ends were 4 bases for V and 1 base for J; bases not matched to a gene: 14. The CDR3 totals 18 residues. CDR3 residues: CASSPKGVSGSGTDTQYF. The CDR3, as DNA: TGTGCCAGCAGCCCCAAGGGGGTGAGCGGGAGTGGCACAGATACGCAGTATTTT.

V usage is TRBV9 and J usage is TRBJ2-3; 10 bases align to TRBD1. The CDR3 is 13 residues long. From germline, CDR1 is SGDLS and CDR2 YYNGEE. J lost 5 bases, V lost 3 bases, and 0 bases had no gene match. Written as DNA, the CDR3 is TGTGCCAGCAGCGGGGACAGGGGAGATACGCAGTATTTT. This gives the protein CASSGDRGDTQYF. Filled out from reference TRBV9 and TRBJ2-3, the complete variable domain reads DSGVTQTPKHLITATGQRVTLRCSPRSGDLSVYWYQQSLDQGLQFLIQYYNGEERAKGNILERFSAQQFPDLHSELNLSSLELGDSALYFCASSGDRGDTQYFGPGTRLTVL.

The chain is built from TRBV19 and TRBJ2-5; D is undetermined. Trimming took 5 bases from V and 0 from J, leaving 10 bases between them. Germline CDR1 is LNHDA and CDR2 is SQIVND (reference sequence). The CDR3 is made up of 14 amino acids. The CDR3 nucleotides read TGTGCCAGTAGTTGGGTTTGGAACCAAGAGACCCAGTACTTC. This gives the protein CASSWVWNQETQYF.

This clone was picked up one time. The chain combines TRBV27 with TRBJ2-2, with D possibly matching TRBD2 (6 bases). The CDR3 covers 15 residues. Germline loops: CDR1 MNHEY, CDR2 SMNVEV (reference sequence). V gave up 7 bases and J gave up 0 bases, with 12 bases separating them. The CDR3 reads CASNLSGPNTGELFF. The CDR3 region has the DNA TGTGCCAGCAACCTAAGCGGGCCGAACACCGGGGAGCTGTTTTTT.

This chain links TRBV7-3 with TRBJ2-7, with D perhaps TRBD2 (5 bases). This CDR3 has 18 residues. Germline CDR1 and CDR2: SGHTA and FQGTGA. Trimming cost V 1 base and J 6 bases, with 25 bases left between them. As DNA, the CDR3 is TGTGCCAGCAGCTTAAGACTGGGCAGGCCGAGGGATAGAGGCGAGCAGTACTTC. Its protein is CASSLRLGRPRDRGEQYF. Complete variable domain (other parts from reference TRBV7-3 and TRBJ2-7): GAGVSQTPSNKVTEKGKYVELRCDPISGHTALYWYRQSLGQGPEFLIYFQGTGAADDSGLPNDRFFAVRPEGSVSTLKIQRTERGDSAVYLCASSLRLGRPRDRGEQYFGPGTRLTVT.

The chain couples TRBV6-5 to TRBJ2-3; D is unclear. There are 16 residues in the CDR3. V gave up 4 bases and J gave up 2 bases, with 16 bases separating them. Per germline, CDR1 MNHEY and CDR2 SVGAGI. CDR3 loop: CASSSPSLVDTDTQYF. The CDR3 DNA is TGTGCCAGCAGTTCCCCGTCGCTAGTCGACACAGATACGCAGTATTTT.

The chain links TRBV7-8 to TRBJ2-2; D is possibly TRBD2 (5 bases). CDR1 is SGHVS and CDR2 is FQNEAQ in the germline V gene. The CDR3 is 16 amino acids. V was trimmed by 1 base and J by 7 bases, leaving 16 bases between them. The CDR3 loop reads CASSLEIPSEGGELFF. The CDR3 region has the DNA TGTGCCAGCAGCTTAGAGATCCCTAGTGAGGGCGGGGAGCTGTTTTTT. The entire variable domain, with the rest obtained from reference TRBV7-8 and TRBJ2-2, is as follows: GAGVSQSPRYKVAKRGQDVALRCDPISGHVSLFWYQQALGQGPEFLTYFQNEAQLDKSGLPSDRFFAERPEGSVSTLKIQRTQQEDSAVYLCASSLEIPSEGGELFFGEGSRLTVL.

The chain recombines TRBV7-2 with TRBJ1-3; a possible D gene is TRBD1 (6 bases). The germline V gene encodes CDR1 SGHTA and CDR2 FQGNSA. The CDR3 totals 15 residues. With 5 bases removed from V and 3 bases from J, the gap between germline ends came to 14 bases. The CDR3 DNA reads as TGTGCCAGCAGCCCTCAGGGGAGCGGTGGAAACACCATATATTTT. Amino acid sequence: CASSPQGSGGNTIYF.

With regard to this clone: Other nucleotide sequences from this sample produce the same CDR3. V gene TRBV5-4 combines with J gene TRBJ1-2, with D possibly being TRBD1 (5 bases). Germline V gives CDR1 SGHNT, CDR2 YYREEE (reference sequence). This CDR3 comprises 13 residues. The ends were cut back, 0 bases at V and 5 bases at J, with 8 bases in the middle. CDR3 loop: CASSLDSGYGYTF. As DNA, the CDR3 is TGTGCCAGCAGCTTGGACTCAGGGTATGGCTACACCTTC. Full variable domain (missing parts from reference TRBV5-4 and TRBJ1-2): ETGVTQSPTHLIKTRGQQVTLRCSSQSGHNTVSWYQQALGQGPQFIFQYYREEENGRGNFPPRFSGLQFPNYSSELNVNALELDDSALYLCASSLDSGYGYTFGSGTRLTVV.